This T cell receptor (beta chain) was captured by sequencing in a study of blood T cell repertoires in COVID-19. Study details: Samples taken during acute and convalescent COVID-19 were collected in the United States, Italy and Spain. Nucleic acid was either cDNA or gDNA, and it came from T cells, B-cell-depleted T cells, or PBMCs.

Original handling: For nucleated cells, counts were estimated from reference gene primer amplification. Profiling relied on immunoSEQ multiplex PCR, and the TCRdb table lists in-frame clones only, not all of them. V, J and clone size were drawn from that table, and D and trimming were deduced from the DNA. This table holds about 100,000 clones, about nine tenths found once. This CDR3 has 12 residues. Germline assignment: CDR1 SGHDT and CDR2 YYEEEE. Trimming took off 0 bases at V and 7 bases at J, with 2 bases between the two ends. The rearrangement links TRBV5-6 to TRBJ1-6; D uncertain. The clonotype comes from a man aged 45-60 years with acute or convalescent COVID-19. Sequences were obtained from peripheral blood. The CDR3 spells CASSLVNSPLHF. CDR3 coding DNA: TGTGCCAGCAGCTTGGTAAATTCACCCCTCCACTTT.